The present entry profiles one TCR beta chain with its context. This record comes from a study of shared clonotypes between healthy human individuals. The V and J ends lost 1 base and 1 base respectively, with 14 bases between them. Germline CDR1 and CDR2: SGHTA and FQGNSA. The CDR3 is 16 amino acids. Clones were sequenced by immunoSEQ multiplex PCR, and TCRdb holds only the in-frame ones, with some missing. This sample has roughly 2.4 million clones, with around 95% found just once. The material sequenced was naive CD4+ T cells sorted from blood. Described subset: CD45RA+ positively selected. The receptor was derived from a man younger than 30 in good health. The rearrangement links TRBV7-2 to TRBJ2-7, with no clear D. The CDR3, as DNA: TGTGCCAGCAGCTTAGGGGCTATCGGTTCGTCCTACGAGCAGTACTTC. Its translation is CASSLGAIGSSYEQYF.